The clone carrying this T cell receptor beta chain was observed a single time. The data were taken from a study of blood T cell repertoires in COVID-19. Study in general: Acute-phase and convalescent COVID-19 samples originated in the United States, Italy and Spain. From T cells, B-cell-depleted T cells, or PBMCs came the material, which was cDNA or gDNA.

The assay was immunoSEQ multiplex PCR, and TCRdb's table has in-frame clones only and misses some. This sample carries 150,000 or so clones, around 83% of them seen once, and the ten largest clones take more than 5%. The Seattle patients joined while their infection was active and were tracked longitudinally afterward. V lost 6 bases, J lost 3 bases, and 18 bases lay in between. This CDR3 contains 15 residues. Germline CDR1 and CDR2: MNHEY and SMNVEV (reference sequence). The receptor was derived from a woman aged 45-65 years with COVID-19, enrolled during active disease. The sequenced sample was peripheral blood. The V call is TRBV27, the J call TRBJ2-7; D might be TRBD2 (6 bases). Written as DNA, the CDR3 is TGTGCCAGCAGATTCGGGGGACCAAGTATCTACGAGCAGTACTTC. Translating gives CASRFGGPSIYEQYF.